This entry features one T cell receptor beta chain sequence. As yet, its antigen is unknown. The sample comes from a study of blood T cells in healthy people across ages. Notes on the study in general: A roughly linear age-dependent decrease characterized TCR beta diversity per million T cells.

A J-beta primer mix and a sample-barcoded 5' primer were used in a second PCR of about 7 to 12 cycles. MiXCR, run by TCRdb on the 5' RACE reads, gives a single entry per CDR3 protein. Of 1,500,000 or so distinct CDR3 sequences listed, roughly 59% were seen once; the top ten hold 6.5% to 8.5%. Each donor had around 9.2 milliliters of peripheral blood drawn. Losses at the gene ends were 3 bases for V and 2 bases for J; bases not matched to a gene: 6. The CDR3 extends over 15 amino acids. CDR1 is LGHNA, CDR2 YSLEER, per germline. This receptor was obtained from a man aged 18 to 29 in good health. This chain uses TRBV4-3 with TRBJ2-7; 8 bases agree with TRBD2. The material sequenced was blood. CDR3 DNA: TGCGCCAGCAGCCAGAATAGCGGGGCCACCTACGAGCAGTACTTC. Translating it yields CASSQNSGATYEQYF.